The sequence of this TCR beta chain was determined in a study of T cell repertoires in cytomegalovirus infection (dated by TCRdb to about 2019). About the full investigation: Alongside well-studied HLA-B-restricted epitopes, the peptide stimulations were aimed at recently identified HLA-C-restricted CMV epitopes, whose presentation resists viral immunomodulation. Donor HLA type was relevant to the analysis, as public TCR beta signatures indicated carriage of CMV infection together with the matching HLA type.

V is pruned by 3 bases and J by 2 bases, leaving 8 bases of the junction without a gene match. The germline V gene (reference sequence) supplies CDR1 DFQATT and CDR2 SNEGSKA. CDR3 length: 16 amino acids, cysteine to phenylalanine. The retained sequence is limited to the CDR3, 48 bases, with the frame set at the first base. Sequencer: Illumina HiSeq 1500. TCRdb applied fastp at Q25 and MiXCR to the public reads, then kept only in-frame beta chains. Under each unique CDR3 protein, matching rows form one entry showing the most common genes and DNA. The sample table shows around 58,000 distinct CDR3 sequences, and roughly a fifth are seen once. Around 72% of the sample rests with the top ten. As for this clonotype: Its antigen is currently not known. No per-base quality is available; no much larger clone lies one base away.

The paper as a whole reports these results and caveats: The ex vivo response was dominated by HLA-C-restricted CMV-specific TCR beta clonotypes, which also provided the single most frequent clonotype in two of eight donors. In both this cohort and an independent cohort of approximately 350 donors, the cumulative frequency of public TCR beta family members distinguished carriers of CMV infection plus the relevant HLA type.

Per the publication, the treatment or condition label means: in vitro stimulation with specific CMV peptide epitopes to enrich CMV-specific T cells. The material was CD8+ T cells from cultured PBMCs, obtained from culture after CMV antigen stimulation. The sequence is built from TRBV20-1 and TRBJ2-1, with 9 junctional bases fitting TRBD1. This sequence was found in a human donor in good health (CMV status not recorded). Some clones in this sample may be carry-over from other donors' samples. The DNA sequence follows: TGCAGTGCTAGCGATACCGGGACAGGGCCCTACAATGAGCAGTTCTTC. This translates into CSASDTGTGPYNEQFF.